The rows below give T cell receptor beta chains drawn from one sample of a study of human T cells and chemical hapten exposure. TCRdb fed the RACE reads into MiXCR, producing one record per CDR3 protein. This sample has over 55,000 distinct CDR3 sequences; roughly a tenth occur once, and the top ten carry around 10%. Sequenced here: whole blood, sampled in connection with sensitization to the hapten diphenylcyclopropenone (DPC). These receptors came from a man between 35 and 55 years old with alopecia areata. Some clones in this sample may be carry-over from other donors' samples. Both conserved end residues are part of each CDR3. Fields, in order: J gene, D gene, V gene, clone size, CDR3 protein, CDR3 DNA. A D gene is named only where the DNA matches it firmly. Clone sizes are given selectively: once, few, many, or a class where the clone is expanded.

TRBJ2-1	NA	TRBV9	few	CASSPDQGIRNEQFF	TGTGCCAGCAGCCCGGACCAGGGGATACGCAATGAGCAGTTCTTC
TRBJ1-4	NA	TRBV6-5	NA	CASSLLSPSGVDEKLFF	TGTGCCAGCAGTCTACTGTCCCCTTCCGGGGTGGATGAAAAACTGTTTTTT
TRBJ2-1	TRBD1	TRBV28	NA	CASSPRDRYEQFF	TGTGCCAGCAGTCCACGGGACAGGTATGAGCAGTTCTTC
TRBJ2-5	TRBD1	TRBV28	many	CASSSGGTGQETQYF	TGTGCCAGCAGTTCAGGAGGGACAGGTCAAGAGACCCAGTACTTC
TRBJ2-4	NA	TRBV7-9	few	CASSLFRNIQYF	TGTGCCAGCAGCTTATTTCGAAACATTCAGTACTTC
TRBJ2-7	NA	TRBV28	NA	CASVLTGEQYF	TGTGCCAGCGTTTTAACAGGCGAGCAGTACTTC
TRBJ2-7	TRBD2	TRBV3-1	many	CASSQVGGRHYEQYF	TGTGCCAGCAGCCAAGTAGGCGGGAGACATTACGAGCAGTACTTC
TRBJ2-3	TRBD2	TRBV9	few	CASSWTSGSTDTQYF	TGTGCCAGCAGCTGGACTAGCGGGAGCACAGATACGCAGTATTTT
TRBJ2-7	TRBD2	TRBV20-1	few	CSAMKREGLYEQYF	TGCAGTGCTATGAAGCGGGAGGGCTTATACGAGCAGTACTTC
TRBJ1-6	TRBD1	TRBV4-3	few	CASSLGQGYRSPLHF	TGCGCCAGCAGCCTGGGACAGGGGTACCGGTCACCCCTCCACTTT
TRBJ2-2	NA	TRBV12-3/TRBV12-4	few	CASSPPMSTGELFF	TGTGCCAGCAGTCCACCGATGAGCACCGGGGAGCTGTTTTTT
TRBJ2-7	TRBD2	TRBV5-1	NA	CASSAGTSGNEQYF	TGCGCCAGCAGCGCCGGGACTAGCGGGAACGAGCAGTACTTC
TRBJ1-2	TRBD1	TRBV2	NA	CASSEDRRGLYGYTF	TGTGCCAGCAGTGAGGACAGGCGAGGCCTCTATGGCTACACCTTC
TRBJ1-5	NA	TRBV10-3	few	CAISGGHSNQPQHF	TGTGCCATCAGTGGAGGGCATAGCAATCAGCCCCAGCATTTT
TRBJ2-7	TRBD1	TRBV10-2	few	CASSWDSSYEQYF	TGCGCCAGCAGTTGGGACAGTAGCTACGAGCAGTACTTC
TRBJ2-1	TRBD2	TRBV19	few	CASSIDHGRAYNEQFF	TGTGCCAGTAGTATAGATCACGGGAGGGCCTACAATGAGCAGTTCTTC
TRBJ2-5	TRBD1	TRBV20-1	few	CSARQGALETQYF	TGCAGTGCTCGACAGGGGGCTTTAGAGACCCAGTACTTC
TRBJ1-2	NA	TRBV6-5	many	CASSPPGLLVYTF	TGTGCCAGCAGCCCCCCAGGGCTTCTGGTCTACACCTTC
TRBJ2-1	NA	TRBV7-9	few	CASSLDSNEQFF	TGTGCCAGCAGCTTAGATTCGAATGAGCAGTTCTTC
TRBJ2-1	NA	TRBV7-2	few	CASSLAAGSYNEQFF	TGTGCCAGCAGCTTAGCGGCGGGTAGCTACAATGAGCAGTTCTTC
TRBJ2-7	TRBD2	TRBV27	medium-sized	CASGWASGRPGDEQYF	TGTGCCAGCGGTTGGGCTAGCGGGAGGCCCGGGGACGAGCAGTACTTC
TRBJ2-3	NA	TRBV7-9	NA	CASSFKGGATQYF	TGTGCCAGCAGTTTTAAAGGGGGGGCTACGCAGTATTTT